The 4 T cell receptor beta chains in this list originate from one sample, sequenced in a study of cytomegalovirus exposure and HLA in healthy donors. PCR amplification relied on 60 Vbeta primers (plus 13 Jbeta primers). Repertoires were generated with immunoSEQ multiplex PCR, while TCRdb's copy carries only in-frame clones and drops some. This table has about 100,000 clones, roughly 83% appearing once. Sequencing was done on a sample of PBMCs. The receptors shown here come from a man aged 40-49 years in good health and CMV-seronegative.

This clone was seen a handful of times. This chain uses TRBV5-6 with TRBJ1-6; D is undetermined. V dropped 10 bases and J dropped 10 bases, with 21 bases sitting between them. Germline CDR1 reads SGHDT; CDR2 reads YYEEEE. The CDR3 loop spans 14 amino acids. The CDR3 sequence: CAVRSGPIFSPLHF. The CDR3 DNA is TGTGCCGTTAGGTCGGGTCCTATTTTCTCACCCCTCCACTTT.

V gene TRBV12-5 combines with J gene TRBJ2-7; 15 bases map to TRBD2. The CDR3 runs to 19 residues. Germline values: CDR1 LGHNT, CDR2 FRNRAP. Trimming at V came to 5 bases and at J to 5 bases, leaving 16 bases not matched to a gene. CDR3 nucleotides: TGTGCTAGTGGTCCCGTTAGGTCGGGACTAGCGGGGGGCAAAGACGAGCAGTACTTC. Translated, it gives CASGPVRSGLAGGKDEQYF.

The V and J genes are TRBV11-3 and TRBJ2-5; 10 bases are a match to TRBD1. Trimming removed 2 bases from V and 2 bases from J; junction bases left unmatched: 5. Germline CDR1 SGHNT, CDR2 YENEEA. This CDR3 region has 16 residues. CDR3 sequence reads: CASSLRGQGSQETQYF. In DNA form, the CDR3 reads TGTGCCAGCAGCTTAAGGGGACAGGGGTCACAAGAGACCCAGTACTTC.

V is TRBV18 and J is TRBJ2-1; perhaps TRBD1 as D (5 bases). Germline CDR1 is KGHSH and CDR2 is LQKENI. The CDR3 covers 16 residues. V lost 2 bases to trimming and J lost 1 base, with 12 bases between them. CDR3 nucleotides: TGTGCCAGCTCACCAGGGGCAGGGTCTTCCTACAATGAGCAGTTCTTC. Translation gives CASSPGAGSSYNEQFF.